This entry lists 9 T cell receptor beta chains sequenced from one sample in a study of blood T cells in healthy people across ages. Then a second PCR, running about 6 to 11 cycles, was carried out with a sample-barcoded 5' primer and a J-beta primer mix. TCRdb passed the 5' RACE reads through MiXCR, listing each CDR3 protein once. This sample has 600,000 or so distinct CDR3 sequences, with approximately 30% found just once. Material for sequencing was blood. These receptor sequences come from a woman aged 80 or over in good health.

The sample holds many counts of this clonotype. This chain connects TRBV6-6 to TRBJ2-5, with 9 positions matching TRBD2. The V gene end was trimmed by 2 bases and the J gene end by 5 bases; junction bases not matched to a gene: 6. This CDR3 contains 15 residues. In germline, CDR1 is MNHNY, CDR2 SVGAGI (reference sequence). This CDR3 is CASSYRRGGVETQYF. The CDR3 DNA sequence: TGTGCCAGCAGTTACCGGCGGGGGGGAGTCGAGACCCAGTACTTC.

The table lists this clonotype with many counts. The V and J genes are TRBV20-1 and TRBJ2-3, with 13 bases aligning to TRBD2. V lost 2 bases to trimming and J lost 1 base; unmatched junction nucleotides: 3. CDR1 DFQATT and CDR2 SNEGSKA come from the germline V gene (reference sequence). The CDR3 sequence is 16 residues long. The CDR3 sequence: CSARHGTSGGTDTQYF. DNA of the CDR3: TGCAGTGCTAGACATGGGACTAGCGGGGGCACAGATACGCAGTATTTT.

This clonotype has at least ten counts. This rearrangement joins TRBV6-1 to TRBJ2-5; 8 nucleotides match TRBD2. V lost 6 bases, J lost 2 bases, and 8 bases stayed unmatched. In germline, CDR1 is MNHNS, CDR2 SASEGT. CDR3 length: 15 amino acids. The CDR3 sequence: CASRVQGTSQETQYF. The CDR3 coding sequence is TGTGCCAGCAGAGTCCAAGGGACTAGTCAAGAGACCCAGTACTTC.

There are many counts of this clonotype. V and J are TRBV6-5 and TRBJ2-7; no reliable D call. V lost 0 bases, J lost 5 bases, and 14 bases lay in between. The CDR3 loop spans 15 amino acids. The V gene's germline CDR1 is MNHEY and CDR2 SVGAGI. CDR3 protein: CASSYSGSFIDEQYF. The CDR3 DNA reads TGTGCCAGCAGTTACTCGGGCAGTTTTATCGACGAGCAGTACTTC.

This clonotype showed up just a few times. The chain carries TRBV5-6 and TRBJ2-2; D perhaps matches TRBD2 (6 bases). The CDR3 runs 13 residues. Germline lookup yields CDR1 SGHDT and CDR2 YYEEEE. V lost 6 bases to trimming and J lost 7 bases, with 13 bases between them. CDR3 DNA sequence: TGTGCCAGCACCTGGGGGGTCGGCGGGGAGCTGTTTTTT. Protein sequence: CASTWGVGGELFF.

In this sample, this clonotype turned up many times. The V and J genes are TRBV6-5 and TRBJ1-1; D not certain. The germline V gene has CDR1 MNHEY and CDR2 SVGAGI. CDR3 length: 13 amino acids. V shed 0 bases and J shed 3 bases, with 5 bases lying between them. The CDR3: CASSYSLDTEAFF. In DNA form, the CDR3 reads TGTGCCAGCAGTTACTCGTTGGACACTGAAGCTTTCTTT.

The rearrangement joins TRBV6-6 to TRBJ1-2; the match to TRBD1 covers 10 bases. The CDR3 is 15 residues long. V was pared by 5 bases and J by 5 bases, with 8 bases of the junction left unmatched. CDR1 MNHNY and CDR2 SVGAGI come from the germline V gene (reference sequence). CDR3 protein: CASSHRQGAGYGYTF. CDR3 coding DNA: TGTGCCAGCAGTCACCGACAGGGGGCTGGGTATGGCTACACCTTC.

This clonotype came up many times. The genes are TRBV20-1 and TRBJ1-4; D possibly corresponds to TRBD1 (6 bases). V lost 0 bases and J 8 bases, leaving 16 bases between the germline ends. This CDR3 is built from 15 residues. The V gene's germline CDR1 is DFQATT and CDR2 SNEGSKA (reference sequence). CDR3 coding DNA: TGCAGTGCTAGAGATCTTCCGGGGGCCCGAGAAAAACTGTTTTTT. Its protein product is CSARDLPGAREKLFF.

The chain recombines TRBV7-2 with TRBJ2-7; D perhaps matches TRBD1 (6 bases). V was shortened by 2 bases and J by 2 bases, with 13 bases between the two germline ends. Germline lookup yields CDR1 SGHTA and CDR2 FQGNSA. This CDR3 has 15 amino acids. The CDR3 DNA sequence: TGTGCCAGCAGCTTACACCCGGGACAAGCCTACGAGCAGTACTTC. The encoded protein is CASSLHPGQAYEQYF.